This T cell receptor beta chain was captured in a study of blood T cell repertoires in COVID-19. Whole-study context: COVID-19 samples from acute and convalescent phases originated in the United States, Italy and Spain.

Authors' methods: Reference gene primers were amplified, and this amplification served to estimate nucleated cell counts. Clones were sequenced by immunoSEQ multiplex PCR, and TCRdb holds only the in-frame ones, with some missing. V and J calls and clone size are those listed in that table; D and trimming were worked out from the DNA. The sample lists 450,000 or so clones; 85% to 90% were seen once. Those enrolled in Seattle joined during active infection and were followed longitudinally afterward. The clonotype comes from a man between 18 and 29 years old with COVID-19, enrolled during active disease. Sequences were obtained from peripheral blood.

The CDR3 region is CASSYSTSPVEQFF. The DNA of the CDR3 is TGTGCCAGCAGTTATTCTACTAGTCCTGTTGAGCAGTTCTTC. J is TRBJ2-1 and V is TRBV6-5, with a weak D call TRBD2 (5 bases). The CDR3 length is 14 residues. Germline assignment: CDR1 MNHEY and CDR2 SVGAGI. V lost 3 bases and J 9 bases, leaving 15 bases between the germline ends.